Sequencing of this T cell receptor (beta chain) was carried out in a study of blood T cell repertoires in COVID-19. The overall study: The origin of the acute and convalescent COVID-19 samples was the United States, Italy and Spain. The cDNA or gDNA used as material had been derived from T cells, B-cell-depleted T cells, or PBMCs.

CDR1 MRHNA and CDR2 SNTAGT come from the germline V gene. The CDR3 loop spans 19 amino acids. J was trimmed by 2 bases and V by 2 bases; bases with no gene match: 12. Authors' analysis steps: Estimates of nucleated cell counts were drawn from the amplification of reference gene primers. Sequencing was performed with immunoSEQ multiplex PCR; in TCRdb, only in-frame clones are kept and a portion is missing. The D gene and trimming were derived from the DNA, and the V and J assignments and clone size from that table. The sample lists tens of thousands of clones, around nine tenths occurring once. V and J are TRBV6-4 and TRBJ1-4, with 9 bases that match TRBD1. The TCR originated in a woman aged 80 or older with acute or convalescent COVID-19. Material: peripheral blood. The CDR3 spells CASSDGTGYLVSTNEKLFF. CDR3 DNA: TGTGCCAGCAGTGACGGGACAGGGTATTTGGTGTCTACTAATGAAAAACTGTTTTTT.